These 29 T cell receptor beta chains came from one sample sequenced in a study of beta chain features in type 1 diabetes listed by TCRdb under 2018. The library was obtained by the immunoSEQ multiplex PCR assay. The entire amount of isolated RNA was reverse transcribed using the High Capacity cDNA Reverse Transcription Kit, so the sequenced TCRB transcripts were expressed ones. TCRdb mirrors the immuneACCESS table, restricted to in-frame sequences. Some clones are absent from its copies; in checked studies, under half trace to an unresolved V gene, and the reason for the others is unknown. For this sample there are roughly 180,000 clones; approximately 13% appear just once. Clones ranked in the top ten supply approximately 0.64% of the sample. Source material: central memory CD4+ T cells from blood. These receptors were obtained from a woman younger than 30 in good health.

This clone occurred a few times. V is TRBV29-1 and J is TRBJ1-1; perhaps TRBD1 as D (5 bases). In germline, CDR1 is SQVTM, CDR2 ANQGSEA. The CDR3 is made up of 12 amino acids. V was trimmed by 4 bases and J by 4 bases, leaving 10 bases between them. The chain's CDR3 is CSVGDRGTEAFF. For the CDR3, the DNA is TGCAGCGTTGGCGACAGAGGCACTGAAGCTTTCTTT. Full variable domain (outside the CDR3, taken from reference TRBV29-1 and TRBJ1-1): SAVISQKPSRDICQRGTSLTIQCQVDSQVTMMFWYRQQPGQSLTLIATANQGSEATYESGFVIDKFPISRPNLTFSTLTVSNMSPEDSSIYLCSVGDRGTEAFFGQGTRLTVV.

A word on this clone: The germline gene is not matched at one end of the junction; a read error may be the cause. The CDR3 spells CASSVSLENSGELFF. CDR3 coding DNA: TGTGCCAGCAGCGTAAGTCTGGAGAACTCCGGGGAGCTGTTTTTT. V is TRBV9 and J is TRBJ2-2; D gene ambiguous. The CDR3 loop spans 15 amino acids. Germline V gives CDR1 SGDLS, CDR2 YYNGEE.

This clone has just a few counts. The chain combines TRBV30 with TRBJ2-5, with TRBD1 matching 7 bases. The CDR3 loop spans 14 amino acids. V was pared by 4 bases and J by 2 bases, with 7 bases of the junction left unmatched. The V gene's germline CDR1 is GTSNPN and CDR2 SVGIG (reference sequence). The CDR3: CAWTETGHQETQYF. For the CDR3, the DNA is TGTGCCTGGACAGAGACAGGGCATCAAGAGACCCAGTACTTC.

This clone was recorded a few times. The rearrangement joins TRBV7-3 to TRBJ1-1; possible D gene TRBD1, 5 bases. Germline CDR1 is SGHTA and CDR2 is FQGTGA. V was trimmed by 4 bases and J by 8 bases, leaving 14 bases between them. The CDR3 length is 13 residues. CDR3 DNA: TGTGCCAGCAGCTCCGGGACTCTTCAGGAAGCTTTCTTT. Its protein is CASSSGTLQEAFF.

This chain connects TRBV7-2 to TRBJ2-4, with 8 bases identical to TRBD2. CDR1 SGHTA and CDR2 FQGNSA come from the germline V gene. This CDR3 has 15 amino acids. Germline trimming cut 5 bases from V and 8 bases from J; bases unmatched to any gene: 11. CDR3 nucleotide sequence: TGTGCCAGCAGCCCGGGACTAGTGGGGCTTCACATTCAGTACTTC. This codes for CASSPGLVGLHIQYF.

The chain carries TRBV18 and TRBJ1-1; 7 bases are shared with TRBD1. The germline gives CDR1 KGHSH, CDR2 LQKENI. With 4 bases clipped from V and 1 base from J, the junction kept 12 bases outside the gene matches. The CDR3 consists of 17 residues. The CDR3 DNA reads as TGTGCCAGCTCACAAAACGGTGGGACAGCGAAGAACACTGAAGCTTTCTTT. It specifies CASSQNGGTAKNTEAFF.

There are a few counts of this clone. The chain employs TRBV28 and TRBJ2-7; the match to TRBD2 covers 8 bases. The CDR3 covers 14 residues. The ends lost 6 bases at V and 5 bases at J; junction bases unmatched: 9. Germline assignment: CDR1 MDHEN and CDR2 SYDVKM. CDR3 loop: CASREAGLEDEQYF. The CDR3 nucleotides are TGTGCCAGCAGGGAAGCGGGACTAGAGGACGAGCAGTACTTC.

This clone was seen a handful of times. The chain joins TRBV6-1 to TRBJ2-7, with TRBD2 matching over 8 bases. The V and J ends lost 6 bases and 4 bases, in that order; junction bases with no gene match: 5. The germline V gene encodes CDR1 MNHNS and CDR2 SASEGT. CDR3 length: 13 residues. CDR3 loop: CASRVAGLYEQYF. CDR3 nucleotides: TGTGCCAGCAGAGTAGCGGGACTTTACGAGCAGTACTTC.

The genes are TRBV6-6 and TRBJ1-1, with 7 nucleotides matching TRBD1. J gave up 4 bases and V 6 bases, and 8 bases lay outside the gene matches. The CDR3 length is 14 residues. CDR1 and CDR2 from the germline V gene are MNHNY and SVGAGI (reference sequence). DNA of the CDR3: TGTGCCAGCAGAGGTACAGGGGTCGGCACTGAAGCTTTCTTT. This translates into CASRGTGVGTEAFF.

This chain uses TRBV29-1 with TRBJ2-5; D not certain. Per the germline V gene, CDR1 is SQVTM and CDR2 is ANQGSEA. The V and J ends lost 3 bases and 3 bases respectively, with 8 bases between them. This CDR3 contains 12 residues. In nucleotides, the CDR3 is TGCAGCGTTGACAGGCAGAAAGAGACCCAGTACTTC. Amino acids: CSVDRQKETQYF.

The table lists this clone with a few counts. The J gene is TRBJ2-5, the V gene TRBV15; D might be TRBD2 (5 bases). Trimming took 8 bases from V and 0 from J, leaving 10 bases between them. This CDR3 is built from 13 residues. Germline loops: CDR1 LNHNV, CDR2 YYDKDF (reference sequence). This CDR3 is CATAPGDQETQYF. The CDR3 DNA sequence: TGTGCCACCGCCCCCGGGGACCAAGAGACCCAGTACTTC.

The chain recombines TRBV27 with TRBJ1-1, with no clear D. Germline V gene lookup returns CDR1 MNHEY and CDR2 SMNVEV (reference sequence). The ends were cut back, 2 bases at V and 0 bases at J, with 19 bases in the middle. The CDR3 has 18 amino acids. CDR3 loop: CASSLNGRGIYMNTEAFF. Written as DNA, the CDR3 is TGTGCCAGCAGTTTAAATGGTCGAGGGATATACATGAACACTGAAGCTTTCTTT.

The J gene is TRBJ2-1, the V gene TRBV7-8; 9 bases match TRBD1. CDR3 size: 16 residues. Trimming at V came to 5 bases and at J to 10 bases, leaving 15 bases not matched to a gene. Germline V gives CDR1 SGHVS, CDR2 FQNEAQ. CDR3 protein: CASSVRAGTGTKEQFF. CDR3 DNA sequence: TGTGCCAGCAGCGTCCGTGCGGGGACAGGGACGAAGGAGCAGTTCTTC.

This clone was detected a few times. The chain carries TRBV5-4 and TRBJ2-7; D gene ambiguous. CDR1 SGHNT and CDR2 YYREEE come from the germline V gene (reference sequence). This CDR3 spans 14 amino acids. With 0 bases removed from V and 6 bases from J, the gap between germline ends came to 13 bases. The CDR3 loop reads CASSLGRPGGEQYF. The CDR3 nucleotides read TGTGCCAGCAGCTTGGGGAGACCTGGCGGCGAGCAGTACTTC.

The chain links TRBV2 to TRBJ2-1; TRBD1 matches 8 bases. The CDR3 is 13 amino acids. CDR1 and CDR2 from the germline V gene are SNHLY and FYNNEI. J lost 8 bases, V lost 6 bases, and 6 bases had no gene match. The CDR3 nucleotides read TGTGCCAGCAGATGGACAGGGATTGATGAGCAGTTCTTC. This gives the protein CASRWTGIDEQFF.

This clone was found a few times. V and J are TRBV18 and TRBJ1-1, with 7 bases aligning to TRBD1. The length of the CDR3 is 13 residues. The V gene end was trimmed by 3 bases and the J gene end by 5 bases; junction bases not matched to a gene: 3. Germline V lookup: CDR1 KGHSH, CDR2 LQKENI. The CDR3 reads CASSPSQGTEAFF. In DNA, the CDR3 is TGTGCCAGCTCACCGTCACAGGGGACTGAAGCTTTCTTT. The full variable domain, in which reference TRBV18 and TRBJ1-1 provide the parts outside the CDR3, is NAGVMQNPRHLVRRRGQEARLRCSPMKGHSHVYWYRQLPEEGLKFMVYLQKENIIDESGMPKERFSAEFPKEGPSILRIQQVVRGDSAAYFCASSPSQGTEAFFGQGTRLTVV.

This clone was picked up a small number of times. This chain uses TRBV28 with TRBJ2-1; D possibly corresponds to TRBD1 (6 bases). Germline CDR1 MDHEN, CDR2 SYDVKM. Trimming removed 10 bases at V and 3 bases at J, with 16 bases between. The CDR3 contains 14 residues. The CDR3: CATRGGVVYNEQFF. Here the CDR3 DNA reads TGTGCCACCCGAGGGGGAGTGGTCTACAATGAGCAGTTCTTC.

This clone has just a few counts. The genes are TRBV11-1 and TRBJ2-7; D possibly corresponds to TRBD2 (5 bases). The CDR3 has 13 amino acids. The V end was cut by 6 bases, the J end by 3 bases, with 12 bases between. Germline V gene sequence: CDR1 SGHAT, CDR2 FQDESV (reference sequence). This CDR3 reads CASSWTSDYEQYF. CDR3 nucleotides: TGTGCCAGCAGTTGGACTTCGGACTACGAGCAGTACTTC.

The chain uses TRBV30 and TRBJ2-3; perhaps TRBD2 as D (6 bases). Trimming took off 2 bases at V and 0 bases at J, with 12 bases between the two ends. The germline CDR1 and CDR2 sequences are GTSNPN and SVGIG (reference sequence). This CDR3 comprises 15 residues. The CDR3 nucleotides read TGTGCCTGGAGTTTGGGTAGCGGTAGCACAGATACGCAGTATTTT. It encodes CAWSLGSGSTDTQYF.

A few counts support this clone. This sequence joins TRBV30 and TRBJ1-1; 9 bases are a match to TRBD1. The germline V gene encodes CDR1 GTSNPN and CDR2 SVGIG (reference sequence). CDR3 size: 14 residues. J was trimmed by 10 bases and V by 3 bases; bases with no gene match: 12. DNA of the CDR3: TGTGCCTGGAGGAGGACAGGGGCGACAGTTGGAGCTTTCTTT. Protein sequence: CAWRRTGATVGAFF.

This chain connects TRBV5-4 to TRBJ2-5; tentatively, D is TRBD2 (6 bases). V was cut by 10 bases and J by 5 bases, with 24 bases left in between. Germline V CDR1 and CDR2: SGHNT, YYREEE (reference sequence). CDR3 length equals 15 residues. The CDR3 loop reads CAASSAGSPGETQYF. In DNA, the CDR3 is TGTGCCGCTAGTTCGGCGGGATCCCCGGGGGAGACCCAGTACTTC.

This clone has only a few counts. This chain uses TRBV2 with TRBJ2-7; 12 nucleotides match TRBD2. Germline CDR1 and CDR2: SNHLY and FYNNEI. V trimming: 0 bases; J trimming: 5 bases; junction bases outside the gene matches: 5. The length of the CDR3 is 16 residues. The CDR3 loop reads CASSEAVTSGRHEQYF. DNA of the CDR3: TGTGCCAGCAGTGAAGCTGTGACTAGCGGGAGACACGAGCAGTACTTC.

The rearrangement joins TRBV2 to TRBJ2-2; D possibly corresponds to TRBD2 (6 bases). Per germline, CDR1 SNHLY and CDR2 FYNNEI. There are 14 residues in the CDR3. The V gene lost 7 bases and the J gene lost 5 bases, with 14 bases spanning the gap. CDR3 sequence (DNA): TGTGCCAGCACCTACGGGGGTATGACCGGGGAGCTGTTTTTT. Its protein is CASTYGGMTGELFF.

Written as DNA, the CDR3 is TGTGCCAGCAGCTTAGTGGGGGGGTCCAGGGACGGCTACACCTTC. Amino acid sequence: CASSLVGGSRDGYTF. V is TRBV7-2 and J is TRBJ1-2; D may be TRBD1 (5 bases). This CDR3 comprises 15 residues. CDR1 is SGHTA and CDR2 is FQGNSA in the germline V gene. The ends were cut back, 1 base at V and 8 bases at J, with 17 bases in the middle.

This clone was counted ten times or more. The chain is built from TRBV4-3 and TRBJ1-2; 7 bases agree with TRBD1. The ends lost 3 bases at V and 4 bases at J; junction bases unmatched: 2. The CDR3 sequence is 13 residues long. Germline V lookup: CDR1 LGHNA, CDR2 YSLEER. DNA of the CDR3: TGCGCCAGCAGCCACGACAGGGTCTATGGCTACACCTTC. This translates into CASSHDRVYGYTF.

The chain joins TRBV7-3 to TRBJ2-1, with 13 bases identical to TRBD2. The CDR3 spans 14 residues. V lost 8 bases and J lost 7; bases outside the gene matches: 5. Germline CDR1 reads SGHTA; CDR2 reads FQGTGA. This chain's CDR3 is CASGTSGTGNEQFF. In DNA, the CDR3 is TGTGCCAGCGGGACTAGCGGGACTGGGAATGAGCAGTTCTTC.

This clone was counted a few times. The V gene is TRBV5-1, the J gene TRBJ1-1, with 9 bases lining up with TRBD1. Germline CDR1 SGHRS, CDR2 YFSETQ. With V trimmed by 3 bases and J by 1 base, 7 bases remained unmatched. This CDR3 region has 16 residues. The CDR3 loop is CASSSLTGGRNTEAFF. Written as DNA, the CDR3 is TGCGCCAGCAGCTCGCTGACAGGGGGAAGGAACACTGAAGCTTTCTTT.

This clone was found a few times. J is TRBJ2-5 and V is TRBV5-1; TRBD2 matches 14 bases. CDR3 length: 16 residues. Looked up from germline, CDR1 is SGHRS and CDR2 is YFSETQ. With 2 bases clipped from V and 5 bases from J, the junction kept 5 bases outside the gene matches. CDR3 nucleotides: TGCGCCAGCAGCTTAGGACTAGCGGGAGGTCGGGAGACCCAGTACTTC. Its protein product is CASSLGLAGGRETQYF.

The gene calls are TRBV28 and TRBJ2-1; D might be TRBD1 (5 bases). The CDR3 totals 15 residues. Per the germline V gene, CDR1 is MDHEN and CDR2 is SYDVKM. V was pared by 5 bases and J by 7 bases, with 18 bases between. The CDR3 DNA reads as TGTGCCAGCAGTGGGTATCTCAGGGAAGCGAATGAGCAGTTCTTC. Amino acids: CASSGYLREANEQFF.